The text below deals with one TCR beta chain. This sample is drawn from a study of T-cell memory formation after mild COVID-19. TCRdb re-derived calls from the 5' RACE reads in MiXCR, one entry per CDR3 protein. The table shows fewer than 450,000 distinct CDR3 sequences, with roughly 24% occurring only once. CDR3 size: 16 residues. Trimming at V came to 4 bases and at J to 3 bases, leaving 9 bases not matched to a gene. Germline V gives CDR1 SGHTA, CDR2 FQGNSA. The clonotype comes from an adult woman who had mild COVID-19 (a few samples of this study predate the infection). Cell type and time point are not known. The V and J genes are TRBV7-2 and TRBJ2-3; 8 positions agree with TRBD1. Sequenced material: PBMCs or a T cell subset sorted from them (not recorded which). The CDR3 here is CASSSRRGRFTDTQYF. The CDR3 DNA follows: TGTGCCAGCAGCTCACGCAGGGGGCGATTTACAGATACGCAGTATTTT.